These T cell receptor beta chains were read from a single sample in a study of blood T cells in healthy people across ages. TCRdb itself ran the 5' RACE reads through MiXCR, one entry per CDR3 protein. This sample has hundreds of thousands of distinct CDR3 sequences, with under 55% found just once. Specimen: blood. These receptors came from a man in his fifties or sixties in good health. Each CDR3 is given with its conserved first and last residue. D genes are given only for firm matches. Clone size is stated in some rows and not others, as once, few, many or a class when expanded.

DNA: TGTGCCAGCAGCTGGCCCGGGACTTCAACTAATGAAAAACTGTTTTTT; CDR3: CASSWPGTSTNEKLFF; V: TRBV5-5; D: .; length: 16; J: TRBJ1-4; size: few
DNA: TGTGCCAGTCGGTCCGGCGCAGGGAGTTTGAACACTGAAGCTTTCTTT; CDR3: CASRSGAGSLNTEAFF; V: TRBV6-6; D: .; length: 16; J: TRBJ1-1; size: .
DNA: TGTGCCGGCAGCCCCGGGACACCGCCTTACGAGCAGTACTTC; CDR3: CAGSPGTPPYEQYF; V: TRBV11-2; D: .; length: 14; J: TRBJ2-7; size: .
DNA: TGTGCCAGCAGTTTTACCGGGAGCTCCTACGAGCAGTACTTC; CDR3: CASSFTGSSYEQYF; V: TRBV12-3/TRBV12-4; D: .; length: 14; J: TRBJ2-7; size: many
DNA: TGTGCCAGCAGCCCAAAATCCGGGGGAATGAAAAAACTGTTTTTT; CDR3: CASSPKSGGMKKLFF; V: TRBV6-5; D: .; length: 15; J: TRBJ1-4; size: .
DNA: TGTGCCAGCGGGGACTTCCAAAGGGACACTGAAGCTTTCTTT; CDR3: CASGDFQRDTEAFF; V: TRBV6-2/TRBV6-3; D: .; length: 14; J: TRBJ1-1; size: .
DNA: TGTGCCAGCAGTGTATCACCCGCCTACGAGCAGTACTTC; CDR3: CASSVSPAYEQYF; V: TRBV2; D: .; length: 13; J: TRBJ2-7; size: .
DNA: TGTGCCTGGAGGCAAGGACGGACCGAGCAGTACTTC; CDR3: CAWRQGRTEQYF; V: TRBV30; D: .; length: 12; J: TRBJ2-7; size: .
DNA: TGCGCCAGCAAATCGGAAACCTACGAGCAGTACTTC; CDR3: CASKSETYEQYF; V: TRBV5-1; D: .; length: 12; J: TRBJ2-7; size: .
DNA: TGTGCCAGCAGTTATAGCGTCTTGGGGTCCTACTATGGCTACACCTTC; CDR3: CASSYSVLGSYYGYTF; V: TRBV6-2/TRBV6-3; D: .; length: 16; J: TRBJ1-2; size: .
DNA: TGTGCCAGCAGCCAACATACAGGGGATGAGCAGTTCTTC; CDR3: CASSQHTGDEQFF; V: TRBV14; D: TRBD1; length: 13; J: TRBJ2-1; size: .
DNA: TGTGCCAGCACCAAGGACAGAAGGAACACTGAAGCTTTCTTT; CDR3: CASTKDRRNTEAFF; V: TRBV6-5; D: .; length: 14; J: TRBJ1-1; size: once
DNA: TGCGCCAGCAGCGCGGGGCCTAGCGGGGGCTTCAATGAGCAGTTCTTC; CDR3: CASSAGPSGGFNEQFF; V: TRBV4-3; D: TRBD2; length: 16; J: TRBJ2-1; size: .
DNA: TGTGCCAGCAGTTTAACCGGGACAGATTATGGCTACACCTTC; CDR3: CASSLTGTDYGYTF; V: TRBV28; D: TRBD1; length: 14; J: TRBJ1-2; size: many
DNA: TGTGCCAGCAGCTTGTGGGCCTCTAATCAGCCCCAGCATTTT; CDR3: CASSLWASNQPQHF; V: TRBV5-6; D: .; length: 14; J: TRBJ1-5; size: few
DNA: TGCAGTGCTAGAGACCTTAGACTAGCGGGTATACACAATGAGCAGTACTTC; CDR3: CSARDLRLAGIHNEQYF; V: TRBV20-1; D: TRBD2; length: 17; J: TRBJ2-5; size: .
DNA: TGTGTCAGCAGCGTGGAAGGGAGGGAGCAGTACTTC; CDR3: CVSSVEGREQYF; V: TRBV2; D: .; length: 12; J: TRBJ2-7; size: once
DNA: TGCAGCGTTCGACAGGGTTTGGGCTATGGCTACACCTTC; CDR3: CSVRQGLGYGYTF; V: TRBV29-1; D: TRBD1; length: 13; J: TRBJ1-2; size: .
DNA: TGCGCCAGCAGCCAAGTTGCCGCGGATGGCTACACCTTC; CDR3: CASSQVAADGYTF; V: TRBV4-1; D: .; length: 13; J: TRBJ1-2; size: .
DNA: TGCAGTGCTAGAAACAGGGGACTGGCCGAGCAGTACTTC; CDR3: CSARNRGLAEQYF; V: TRBV20-1; D: .; length: 13; J: TRBJ2-7; size: few
DNA: TGCGCCAGCAGCGCCGTACTAGCGGCCTCCTACAATGAGCAGTTCTTC; CDR3: CASSAVLAASYNEQFF; V: TRBV5-1; D: TRBD2; length: 16; J: TRBJ2-1; size: .
DNA: TGCGCCAGCAGCCAAGATCCAACTAGCGGGTACGAGCAGTACTTC; CDR3: CASSQDPTSGYEQYF; V: TRBV4-3; D: TRBD2; length: 15; J: TRBJ2-7; size: many
DNA: TGTGCCAGCAGTCCAAGCGGGGGGCGTGGTTACACAGATACGCAGTATTTT; CDR3: CASSPSGGRGYTDTQYF; V: TRBV12-3/TRBV12-4; D: TRBD2; length: 17; J: TRBJ2-3; size: .
DNA: TGCAGTGCTAGAGAGGAAGGGGATAGCACAGATACGCAGTATTTT; CDR3: CSAREEGDSTDTQYF; V: TRBV20-1; D: .; length: 15; J: TRBJ2-3; size: .
DNA: TGTGCCAGCTCACCATATAAGAGGGGGCCCGGCTTGGATGAGCAGTTCTTC; CDR3: CASSPYKRGPGLDEQFF; V: TRBV18; D: TRBD1; length: 17; J: TRBJ2-1; size: .
DNA: TGTGCCACCAGTGACAACAGGGGGCATAATTCCTACGAGCAGTACTTC; CDR3: CATSDNRGHNSYEQYF; V: TRBV15; D: TRBD1; length: 16; J: TRBJ2-7; size: .
DNA: TGCAGTGCTAGGGTTTGGGGGACGTCCAGCACGGAGACCCAGTACTTC; CDR3: CSARVWGTSSTETQYF; V: TRBV20-1; D: .; length: 16; J: TRBJ2-5; size: few
DNA: TGTGCCAGCAGCTCCTTAGCTGGGGAGACCCAGTACTTC; CDR3: CASSSLAGETQYF; V: TRBV5-6; D: .; length: 13; J: TRBJ2-5; size: many
DNA: TGTGCCAGCAGCTTGGGACAGTGTTACACAGATACGCAGTATTTT; CDR3: CASSLGQCYTDTQYF; V: TRBV5-6; D: .; length: 15; J: TRBJ2-3; size: .
DNA: TGTGCCAGCAGCTTAGTGGCGGGGGAGGGAGAGACCCAGTACTTC; CDR3: CASSLVAGEGETQYF; V: TRBV7-2; D: TRBD2; length: 15; J: TRBJ2-5; size: .
DNA: TGTGCCAGCAGTTTAGACGGGAGGGGGGGCTATGGCTACACCTTC; CDR3: CASSLDGRGGYGYTF; V: TRBV12-3/TRBV12-4; D: .; length: 15; J: TRBJ1-2; size: .
DNA: TGTGCCGCCAGTGACCCTACAGGGGGTCAGCCCCAGCATTTT; CDR3: CAASDPTGGQPQHF; V: TRBV24-1; D: TRBD1; length: 14; J: TRBJ1-5; size: .
DNA: TGCGCCAGCAGCCAAGATGTTTTCCGTAACAATGAAAAACTGTTTTTT; CDR3: CASSQDVFRNNEKLFF; V: TRBV4-3; D: .; length: 16; J: TRBJ1-4; size: .
DNA: TGTGCCGGCAGGGCCGGGACCCCCCCGGGCTACACCTTC; CDR3: CAGRAGTPPGYTF; V: TRBV12-3/TRBV12-4; D: .; length: 13; J: TRBJ1-2; size: .
DNA: TGTGCCACCAGCACGGACAGGGGGAACACTGAAGCTTTCTTT; CDR3: CATSTDRGNTEAFF; V: TRBV15; D: TRBD1; length: 14; J: TRBJ1-1; size: .
DNA: TGTGCCAGCAGCACATGGACAGGGAGTCGCTCACCCCTCCACTTT; CDR3: CASSTWTGSRSPLHF; V: TRBV5-6; D: TRBD1; length: 15; J: TRBJ1-6; size: once
DNA: TGTGTCAGCAGTTACTCGAGGTTGCGGGGAAGCTACACCTTC; CDR3: CVSSYSRLRGSYTF; V: TRBV6-2/TRBV6-3; D: .; length: 14; J: TRBJ1-2; size: .
DNA: TGCAGTGCTAGTTCCCTTACGACTCTGAGCTCCTACGAGCAGTACTTC; CDR3: CSASSLTTLSSYEQYF; V: TRBV20-1; D: .; length: 16; J: TRBJ2-7; size: .
DNA: TGTGCCAGGACAGAGGCAGATACGCAGTATTTT; CDR3: CARTEADTQYF; V: TRBV2; D: .; length: 11; J: TRBJ2-3; size: .
DNA: TGTGCCAGCAGTTTCGGACAGGGCGGGTCCAGCGGGGGATTCTCCTACGAGCAGTACTTC; CDR3: CASSFGQGGSSGGFSYEQYF; V: TRBV6-2/TRBV6-3; D: .; length: 20; J: TRBJ2-7; size: few
DNA: TGCAGCGTTTCAGCCGTGGGGGAACGCACAGATACGCAGTATTTT; CDR3: CSVSAVGERTDTQYF; V: TRBV29-1; D: .; length: 15; J: TRBJ2-3; size: .
DNA: TGTGCCAGCAGCCCGGGACAGTTCGAAAAACTGTTTTTT; CDR3: CASSPGQFEKLFF; V: TRBV14; D: TRBD1; length: 13; J: TRBJ1-4; size: .
DNA: TGTGCCAGCAGCGCCCGCAGCCAAGAGACCCAGTACTTC; CDR3: CASSARSQETQYF; V: TRBV3-1; D: .; length: 13; J: TRBJ2-5; size: few
DNA: TGTGCCAGCAGTTTAGAACAGGGGACTGAAGCTTTCTTT; CDR3: CASSLEQGTEAFF; V: TRBV12-3/TRBV12-4; D: TRBD1; length: 13; J: TRBJ1-1; size: few
DNA: TGCAGCGGACAGGTTACCATGAACACTGAAGCTTTCTTT; CDR3: CSGQVTMNTEAFF; V: TRBV29-1; D: .; length: 13; J: TRBJ1-1; size: .
DNA: TGTGCCAGCAGCCAACCGGGACTCGCCACGGACCCTCAAGAGACCCAGTACTTC; CDR3: CASSQPGLATDPQETQYF; V: TRBV3-1; D: .; length: 18; J: TRBJ2-5; size: few
DNA: TGTGCCAGCAGCTACCGACAGGGCCAAGGGTCACCCCTCCACTTT; CDR3: CASSYRQGQGSPLHF; V: TRBV7-2; D: TRBD1; length: 15; J: TRBJ1-6; size: few
DNA: TGTGCCAGCTCACCTTGGGCGGGACAGGGGGATTCACCCCTCCACTTT; CDR3: CASSPWAGQGDSPLHF; V: TRBV18; D: TRBD1; length: 16; J: TRBJ1-6; size: .
DNA: TGCGCCAGCAGCCAAGAGCGGGGATCAACCGGGGAGCTGTTTTTT; CDR3: CASSQERGSTGELFF; V: TRBV4-1; D: .; length: 15; J: TRBJ2-2; size: .
DNA: TGTGCCAGCAGTGCCACCTTACTACAGCCCCAGCATTTT; CDR3: CASSATLLQPQHF; V: TRBV12-3/TRBV12-4; D: .; length: 13; J: TRBJ1-5; size: .
DNA: TGCAGTGCTAGAGATCTTCGGACAGGGGGGTCCTACAATGAGCAGTACTTC; CDR3: CSARDLRTGGSYNEQYF; V: TRBV20-1; D: TRBD1; length: 17; J: TRBJ2-7; size: once
DNA: TGTGCCAGCAGCCAAGTGGCTAGCGGGGGCCTCGCCAAAAACATTCAGTACTTC; CDR3: CASSQVASGGLAKNIQYF; V: TRBV4-2; D: TRBD2; length: 18; J: TRBJ2-4; size: few
DNA: TGTGCCAGCAGCAAGGGATCTGGACAGGGAACCTACGAGCAGTACTTC; CDR3: CASSKGSGQGTYEQYF; V: TRBV12-3/TRBV12-4; D: TRBD1; length: 16; J: TRBJ2-7; size: .
DNA: TGTGCCAGCAGGGTAGGACAGGGTGGCGATGAAGCTTTCTTT; CDR3: CASRVGQGGDEAFF; V: TRBV12-3/TRBV12-4; D: TRBD1; length: 14; J: TRBJ1-1; size: many
DNA: TGCAGTGCTAGAGATGAACGGGGGGGTAGTGAGACCCAGTACTTC; CDR3: CSARDERGGSETQYF; V: TRBV20-1; D: TRBD2; length: 15; J: TRBJ2-5; size: .
DNA: TGTGCCAGTAGTACCGGGTTAGATCCCTACAATGAGCAGTTCTTC; CDR3: CASSTGLDPYNEQFF; V: TRBV19; D: .; length: 15; J: TRBJ2-1; size: .
DNA: TGTGCCAGCAGTGCAAGACAGAGGATGAACACTGAAGCTTTCTTT; CDR3: CASSARQRMNTEAFF; V: TRBV6-1; D: .; length: 15; J: TRBJ1-1; size: .
DNA: TGCGCCAGCAGCCAAGAGGGCCTCGCTTCACCCCTCCACTTT; CDR3: CASSQEGLASPLHF; V: TRBV4-1; D: .; length: 14; J: TRBJ1-6; size: .
DNA: TGTGCCAGCTCTGGGCAGACCCATCGGAACTATGGCTACACCTTC; CDR3: CASSGQTHRNYGYTF; V: TRBV2; D: .; length: 15; J: TRBJ1-2; size: .
DNA: TGCGCCAGCAGCCAAGGCAGGGACTACGAGCAGTACTTC; CDR3: CASSQGRDYEQYF; V: TRBV4-3; D: .; length: 13; J: TRBJ2-7; size: .